Each of the 3 T cell receptor beta chains below was sequenced from the same sample in a study of blood T cell repertoires in COVID-19. Some clones are missing from TCRdb's copy, which holds only in-frame ones; the method was immunoSEQ multiplex PCR. In the table there are 120,000 to 150,000 clones, approximately 86% of which are singletons. Sequenced material: peripheral blood. The receptors derive from a woman aged 50 to 65 with acute or convalescent COVID-19.

The V gene is TRBV2, the J gene TRBJ1-1; no definite D call. Trimming removed 7 bases from V and 0 bases from J, with 9 bases in between. Germline V gene lookup returns CDR1 SNHLY and CDR2 FYNNEI. The CDR3 totals 13 residues. The CDR3 sequence is CASISYMNTEAFF. In DNA, the CDR3 is TGTGCCAGCATTTCATACATGAACACTGAAGCTTTCTTT.

V gene TRBV5-1 combines with J gene TRBJ2-1, with D possibly being TRBD2 (7 bases). Trimming shortened V by 4 bases and J by 6 bases, and 14 bases separated the two germline ends. This CDR3 is built from 14 residues. Germline V lookup: CDR1 SGHRS, CDR2 YFSETQ. The CDR3, as DNA: TGCGCCAGCAGCCCTGGGGGGGCGGGCAATGAGCAGTTCTTC. It encodes CASSPGGAGNEQFF.

The rearrangement uses TRBV6-5 and TRBJ2-2; no reliable D call. Per germline, CDR1 MNHEY and CDR2 SVGAGI. The CDR3 is made up of 15 amino acids. Trimming took off 0 bases at V and 7 bases at J, with 12 bases between the two ends. As DNA, the CDR3 is TGTGCCAGCAGTTACTCTCCAAATCACGGCGGGGAGCTGTTTTTT. It codes for CASSYSPNHGGELFF.